The 12 T cell receptor beta chains below were found in one sample sequenced in a study of shared clonotypes between healthy human individuals. TCRdb's table, derived via immunoSEQ multiplex PCR, lists solely in-frame clones and lacks some. The profile shows over a million clones, around 82% of them singletons. Specimen: memory CD4+ T cells from PBMCs. Subset noted: CD45RA-negative fraction. These receptors were taken from a man younger than 35 in good health. Some clones in this sample may be carry-over from other donors' samples.

This clone was seen only once. The chain carries TRBV19 and TRBJ2-2, with D possibly called TRBD1 or TRBD2 (5 bases each). CDR1 LNHDA and CDR2 SQIVND come from the germline V gene (reference sequence). Trimming shortened V by 2 bases and J by 0 bases, and 10 bases separated the two germline ends. CDR3 size: 16 residues. CDR3 coding DNA: TGTGCCAGTAGTATAAAAGGGGACGCGAACACCGGGGAGCTGTTTTTT. Translation gives CASSIKGDANTGELFF.

This clone was counted a few times. This rearrangement joins TRBV2 to TRBJ2-1; no reliable D call. The CDR3 totals 15 residues. Trimming left V 8 bases short and J 6 bases short, with 20 bases between. Germline CDR1 SNHLY, CDR2 FYNNEI. Written as DNA, the CDR3 is TGTGCCAGCTCGCTAGATGCCAGATCGTCCAATGAGCAGTTCTTC. Protein sequence: CASSLDARSSNEQFF.

The chain joins TRBV4-2 to TRBJ2-4; no firm D call. Between the trimmed V and J ends, which lost 0 bases and 3 bases, there was a span of 9 bases. CDR3 size: 15 residues. The germline gives CDR1 LGHNA, CDR2 YNFKEQ. The CDR3 here is CASSQDSTGKNIQYF. The CDR3, as DNA: TGTGCCAGCAGCCAAGATTCGACCGGCAAAAACATTCAGTACTTC.

The chain combines TRBV10-1 with TRBJ2-7; D is possibly TRBD2 (6 bases). This CDR3 comprises 14 residues. Germline loops: CDR1 WNHNN, CDR2 SYGVQD (reference sequence). Trimming removed 5 bases from V and 1 base from J, with 12 bases in between. For the CDR3, the DNA is TGCGCCAGCAGTCCGGGACTCCTTTCCTACGAGCAGTACTTC. Amino acids: CASSPGLLSYEQYF.

The chain combines TRBV7-3 with TRBJ2-6; D might be TRBD1 (6 bases). CDR1 SGHTA and CDR2 FQGTGA come from the germline V gene. Between the trimmed V and J ends, which lost 7 bases and 2 bases, there was a span of 15 bases. CDR3 length: 16 amino acids. CDR3: CASTRDNRPGANVLTF. The DNA of the CDR3 is TGTGCCAGCACCCGGGACAACAGACCTGGGGCCAACGTCCTGACTTTC.

On this clone itself: Germline is not matched at one junction end, which may reflect a read error. The V gene is TRBV14, the J gene TRBJ2-1; tentative D call: TRBD1 (6 bases). The germline gives CDR1 SGHDN, CDR2 FVKESK. The CDR3 is made up of 13 amino acids. This chain's CDR3 is CASSQVYGQGILF. The CDR3 DNA is TGTGCCAGCAGCCAAGTATACGGTCAGGGGATCCTCTTC.

The V and J genes are TRBV5-1 and TRBJ2-5, with a weak D call TRBD2 (6 bases). Germline CDR1 SGHRS, CDR2 YFSETQ. The CDR3 extends over 15 amino acids. V gave up 4 bases and J gave up 3 bases, with 16 bases separating them. CDR3 protein: CASSLEGTLKETQYF. The CDR3 DNA reads TGCGCCAGCAGCCTGGAGGGGACTTTGAAAGAGACCCAGTACTTC.

The gene calls are TRBV5-1 and TRBJ2-2, with TRBD2 matching 12 bases. Trimming at V came to 0 bases and at J to 4 bases, leaving 7 bases not matched to a gene. This CDR3 has 18 amino acids. Per the germline V gene, CDR1 is SGHRS and CDR2 is YFSETQ. The CDR3 here is CASSLAPGTSGFTGELFF. CDR3 DNA sequence: TGCGCCAGCAGCTTGGCACCCGGGACTAGCGGGTTCACCGGGGAGCTGTTTTTT.

The CDR3 here is CASSLQGREQYF. DNA for the CDR3: TGTGCCAGCAGTTTACAGGGTCGAGAGCAGTACTTC. J is TRBJ2-5 and V is TRBV28, with D tentatively TRBD1 (5 bases). V was cut by 2 bases and J by 11 bases, with 12 bases left in between. The CDR3 sequence is 12 residues long. Per the germline V gene, CDR1 is MDHEN and CDR2 is SYDVKM.

V usage is TRBV11-2 and J usage is TRBJ2-1; D might be TRBD1 (6 bases). Trimming took off 6 bases at V and 1 base at J, with 13 bases between the two ends. The length of the CDR3 is 15 residues. CDR1 and CDR2 from the germline V gene are SGHAT and FQNNGV. CDR3 region: CASSQDRLSYNEQFF. The CDR3 coding sequence is TGTGCCAGCAGTCAAGACAGGCTATCCTACAATGAGCAGTTCTTC.

The CDR3 bases are TGTGCCAGCAGCGTCGGGACCACAGATACGCAGTATTTT. Amino acid sequence: CASSVGTTDTQYF. V is TRBV7-2 and J is TRBJ2-3; D possibly uses TRBD1 or TRBD2 (5 bases each). V lost 5 bases and J 2 bases, leaving 8 bases between the germline ends. The germline V gene has CDR1 SGHTA and CDR2 FQGNSA. The CDR3 consists of 13 residues. The variable domain in full, completed from reference TRBV7-2 and TRBJ2-3, reads GAGVSQSPSNKVTEKGKDVELRCDPISGHTALYWYRQSLGQGLEFLIYFQGNSAPDKSGLPSDRFSAERTGGSVSTLTIQRTQQEDSAVYLCASSVGTTDTQYFGPGTRLTVL.

This clone has just a few counts. This chain joins TRBV2 and TRBJ1-1; TRBD1 might be the D (5 bases). The CDR3 loop spans 14 amino acids. CDR1 is SNHLY, CDR2 FYNNEI, per germline. V was pared by 4 bases and J by 3 bases, with 12 bases between. In nucleotides, the CDR3 is TGTGCCAGCAGTGTCGGCAGGGAGTACACTGAAGCTTTCTTT. Residues: CASSVGREYTEAFF.